This TCR beta chain was identified during a study of blood T cell repertoires in COVID-19. Study-wide background: T cells, B-cell-depleted T cells, or PBMCs provided the cDNA or gDNA that served as material.

Repertoires were generated with immunoSEQ multiplex PCR, while TCRdb's copy carries only in-frame clones and drops some. This table holds about 200,000 clones, roughly 88% found once. This clone was recorded once. V was clipped by 0 bases and J by 8 bases; unmatched bases: 4. The CDR3 has 14 residues. The germline CDR1 and CDR2 sequences are LNHNV and YYDKDF (reference sequence). The genes are TRBV15 and TRBJ1-2; 9 nucleotides match TRBD1. The specimen sequenced was peripheral blood. The sequence derives from a man younger than 30 with active or convalescent COVID-19. The CDR3 bases are TGTGCCACCAGCAGAGACCTTACAGGGGGCGGCTACACCTTC. Translated, it gives CATSRDLTGGGYTF.